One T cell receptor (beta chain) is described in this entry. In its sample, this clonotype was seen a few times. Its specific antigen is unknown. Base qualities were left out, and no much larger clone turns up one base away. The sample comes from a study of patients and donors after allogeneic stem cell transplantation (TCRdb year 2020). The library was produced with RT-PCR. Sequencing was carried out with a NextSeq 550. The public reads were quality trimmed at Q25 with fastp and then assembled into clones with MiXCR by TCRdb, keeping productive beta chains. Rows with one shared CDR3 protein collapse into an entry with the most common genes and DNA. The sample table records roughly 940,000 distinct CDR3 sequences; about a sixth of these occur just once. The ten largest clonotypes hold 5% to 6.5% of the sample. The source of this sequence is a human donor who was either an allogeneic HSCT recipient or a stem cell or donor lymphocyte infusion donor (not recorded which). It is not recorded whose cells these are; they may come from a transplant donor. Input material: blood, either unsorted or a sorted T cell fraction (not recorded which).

The DNA sequence reads TGCGCCAGCAGCCGAGAAGATGAGACACGGGGTTCACCCCTCCACTTT. It specifies CASSREDETRGSPLHF. The rearranged segments are TRBV4-3 and TRBJ1-6, with an unclear D gene assignment. Per the germline V gene, LGHNA is the CDR1 and YSLEER is the CDR2. V was cut back by 4 bases and J by 9 bases, leaving a gap of 19 bases between them. The CDR3 numbers 16 residues from cysteine through phenylalanine. The CDR3 DNA has 48 bases and is translated from base 1.